This TCR beta chain derives from a study of beta chain features in type 1 diabetes. Losses at the gene ends were 4 bases for V and 1 base for J; bases not matched to a gene: 6. The CDR3 sequence is 15 residues long. Germline CDR1 reads LNHDA; CDR2 reads SQIVND (reference sequence). In this sample, this clone turned up a few times. Its antigen is still unknown. General observations from the study: Shortening that was moderate but significant affected the TCRB CDR3s of Type 1 diabetes patients in all four CD4+ subsets.

The study reverse transcribed the entire isolated RNA, so it sequenced expressed TCRB transcripts. Each sample of naive, central memory or regulatory T cells had, on average, around 3.5 million reads. Data came from immunoSEQ multiplex PCR; TCRdb stores just in-frame clones and leaves some out. The profile shows 150,000 to 200,000 clones, approximately 9% of them singletons. Per donor, one heparinised blood draw averaged roughly 120 mL. Purity exceeded 95% in all sorted populations. The sequencing input was central memory CD4+ T cells from blood. The source is a woman aged 18-29 years with type 1 diabetes. This chain joins TRBV19 and TRBJ2-5, with TRBD1 matching over 7 bases. Here the CDR3 DNA reads TGTGCCAGTAGTACGTTGGGACAGACCCAAGAGACCCAGTACTTC. Translated, it gives CASSTLGQTQETQYF.